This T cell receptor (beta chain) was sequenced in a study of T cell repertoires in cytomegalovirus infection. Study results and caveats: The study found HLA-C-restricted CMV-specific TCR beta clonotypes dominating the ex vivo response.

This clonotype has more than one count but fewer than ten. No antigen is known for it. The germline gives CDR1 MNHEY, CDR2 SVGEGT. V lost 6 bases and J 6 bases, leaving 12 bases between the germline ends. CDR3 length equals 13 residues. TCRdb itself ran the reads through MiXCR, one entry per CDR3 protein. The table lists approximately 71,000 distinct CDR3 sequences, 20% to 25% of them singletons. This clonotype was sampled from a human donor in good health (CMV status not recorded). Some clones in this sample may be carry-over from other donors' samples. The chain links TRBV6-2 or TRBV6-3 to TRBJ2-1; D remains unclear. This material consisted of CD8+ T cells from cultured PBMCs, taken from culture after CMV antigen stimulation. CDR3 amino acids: CASSPYLINEQFF. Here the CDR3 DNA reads TGTGCCAGCAGCCCTTACCTAATCAATGAGCAGTTCTTC.